The clone carrying this T cell receptor beta chain has only a few counts. The source of the sample is a study of blood T cell repertoires in COVID-19. Whole-study context: COVID-19 samples collected from the United States, Italy and Spain covered acute and convalescent phases. T cells, B-cell-depleted T cells, or PBMCs supplied cDNA or gDNA.

The length of the CDR3 is 16 residues. The V segment lost 4 bases and the J segment 7 bases; nucleotides outside the gene matches: 12. Germline lookup yields CDR1 SGHNT and CDR2 YYREEE (reference sequence). As handled by the study authors: Using reference gene primer amplification, nucleated cell counts were estimated. The data were produced by immunoSEQ multiplex PCR, yet TCRdb's version contains in-frame clones alone and is incomplete. That table is the source of V, J and clone size, and D and trimming were worked out from the DNA. The sample lists under 300,000 clones, 70% to 85% seen once, with around 9.9% in the top ten.

The material sequenced was peripheral blood. The receptor comes from a woman older than 75 with acute or convalescent COVID-19. V usage is TRBV5-4 and J usage is TRBJ2-4; 9 bases are shared with TRBD1. In DNA form, the CDR3 reads TGTGCCAGCAGCCCAGGTGCGGGGACAGGGCGGAACATTCAGTACTTC. Amino acid sequence: CASSPGAGTGRNIQYF. Supplemented by reference TRBV5-4 and TRBJ2-4, the full variable domain reads ETGVTQSPTHLIKTRGQQVTLRCSSQSGHNTVSWYQQALGQGPQFIFQYYREEENGRGNFPPRFSGLQFPNYSSELNVNALELDDSALYLCASSPGAGTGRNIQYFGAGTRLSVL.